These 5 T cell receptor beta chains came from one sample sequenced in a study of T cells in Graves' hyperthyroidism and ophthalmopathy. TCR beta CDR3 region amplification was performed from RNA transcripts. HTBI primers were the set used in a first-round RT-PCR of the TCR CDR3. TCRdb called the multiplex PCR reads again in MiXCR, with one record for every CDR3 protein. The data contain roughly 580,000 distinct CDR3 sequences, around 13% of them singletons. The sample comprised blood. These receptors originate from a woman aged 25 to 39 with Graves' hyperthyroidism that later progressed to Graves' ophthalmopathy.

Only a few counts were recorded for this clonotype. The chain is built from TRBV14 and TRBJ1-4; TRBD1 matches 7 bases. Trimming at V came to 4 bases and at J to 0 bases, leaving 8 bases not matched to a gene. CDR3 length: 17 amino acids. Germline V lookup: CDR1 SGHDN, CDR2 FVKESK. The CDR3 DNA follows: TGTGCCAGCAGCCGACGCACCGGGACAGCAACTAATGAAAAACTGTTTTTT. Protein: CASSRRTGTATNEKLFF.

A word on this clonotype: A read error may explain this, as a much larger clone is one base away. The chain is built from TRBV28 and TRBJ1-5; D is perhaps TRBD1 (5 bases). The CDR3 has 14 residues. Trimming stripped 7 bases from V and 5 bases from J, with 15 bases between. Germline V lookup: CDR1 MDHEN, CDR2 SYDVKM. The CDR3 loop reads CASNLRRGYQPQHF. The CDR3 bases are TGTGCCAGCAATTTGAGGAGGGGTTATCAGCCCCAGCATTTT. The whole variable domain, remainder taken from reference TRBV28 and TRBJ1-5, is DVKVTQSSRYLVKRTGEKVFLECVQDMDHENMFWYRQDPGLGLRLIYFSYDVKMKEKGDIPEGYSVSREKKERFSLILESASTNQTSMYLCASNLRRGYQPQHFGDGTRLSIL.

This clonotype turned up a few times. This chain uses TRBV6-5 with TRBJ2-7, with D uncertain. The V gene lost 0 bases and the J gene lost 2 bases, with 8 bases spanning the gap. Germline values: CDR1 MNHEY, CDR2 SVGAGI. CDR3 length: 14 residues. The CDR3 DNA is TGTGCCAGCAGTTACTCTCCGGAGCCCTACGAGCAGTACTTC. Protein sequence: CASSYSPEPYEQYF.

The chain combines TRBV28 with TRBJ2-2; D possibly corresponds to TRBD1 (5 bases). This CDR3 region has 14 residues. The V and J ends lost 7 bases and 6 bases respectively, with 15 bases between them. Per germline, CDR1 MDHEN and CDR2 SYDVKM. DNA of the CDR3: TGTGCCAGCAAGGGGATAGAAGTCTCCGGGGAGCTGTTTTTT. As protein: CASKGIEVSGELFF.

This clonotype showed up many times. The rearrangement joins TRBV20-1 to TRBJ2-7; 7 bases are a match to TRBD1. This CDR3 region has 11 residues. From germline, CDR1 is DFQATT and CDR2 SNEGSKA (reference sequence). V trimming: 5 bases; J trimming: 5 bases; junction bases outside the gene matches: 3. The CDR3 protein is CSAVQGDEQYF. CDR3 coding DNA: TGCAGTGCTGTCCAGGGGGACGAGCAGTACTTC.